This T cell receptor beta chain was sequenced for a study of blood T cell repertoires in COVID-19. The wider study: Sample material is recorded as cDNA or gDNA derived from T cells, B-cell-depleted T cells, or PBMCs.

Participants were aged roughly 18 to 95 years, lived in roughly 25 US areas, and enrolled virtually. The repertoire was sequenced with immunoSEQ multiplex PCR; TCRdb's copy has only in-frame clones and lacks some. This repertoire shows about 430,000 clones, 88% found once; its top ten account for 0.9% to 1%. The CDR3 runs to 11 residues. The V and J ends lost 3 bases and 5 bases respectively, with 4 bases between them. The receptor was isolated from a woman in her thirties with acute COVID-19. The chain uses TRBV12-3 or TRBV12-4 and TRBJ1-2; no firm D call. Sequencing input: PBMCs or T cells enriched from blood (not recorded which). As DNA, the CDR3 is TGTGCCAGCAGTTTGTCGTATGGCTACACCTTC. This encodes CASSLSYGYTF.